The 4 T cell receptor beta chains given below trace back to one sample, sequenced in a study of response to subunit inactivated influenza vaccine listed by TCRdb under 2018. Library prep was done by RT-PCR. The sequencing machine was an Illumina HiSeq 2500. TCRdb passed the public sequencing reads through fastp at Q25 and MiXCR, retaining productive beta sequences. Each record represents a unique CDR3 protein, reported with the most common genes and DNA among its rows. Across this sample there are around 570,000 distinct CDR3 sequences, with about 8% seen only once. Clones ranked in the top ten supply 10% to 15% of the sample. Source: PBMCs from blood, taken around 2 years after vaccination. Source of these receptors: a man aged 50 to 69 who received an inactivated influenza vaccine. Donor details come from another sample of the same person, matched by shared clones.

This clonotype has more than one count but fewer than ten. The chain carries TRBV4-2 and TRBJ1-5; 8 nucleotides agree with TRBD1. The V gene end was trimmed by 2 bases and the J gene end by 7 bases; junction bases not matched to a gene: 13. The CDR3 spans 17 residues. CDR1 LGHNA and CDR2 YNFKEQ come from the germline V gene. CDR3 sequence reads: CASSQPTRGPYGQPQHF. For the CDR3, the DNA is TGTGCCAGCAGCCAACCAACCAGGGGGCCGTATGGCCAGCCCCAGCATTTT.

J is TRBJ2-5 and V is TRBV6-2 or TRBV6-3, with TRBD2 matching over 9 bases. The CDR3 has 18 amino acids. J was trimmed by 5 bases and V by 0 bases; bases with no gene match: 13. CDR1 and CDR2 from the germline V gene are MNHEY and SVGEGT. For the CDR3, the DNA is TGTGCCAGCAGTTACTCATCCCCCCGACTAGCGGTTGGGGAGACCCAGTACTTC. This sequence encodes CASSYSSPRLAVGETQYF.

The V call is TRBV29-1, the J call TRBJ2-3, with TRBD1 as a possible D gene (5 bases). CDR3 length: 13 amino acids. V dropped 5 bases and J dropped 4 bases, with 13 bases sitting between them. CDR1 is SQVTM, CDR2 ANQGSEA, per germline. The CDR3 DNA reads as TGCAGCGTTTCCGCCTCAGGGCCAGATACGCAGTATTTT. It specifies CSVSASGPDTQYF.

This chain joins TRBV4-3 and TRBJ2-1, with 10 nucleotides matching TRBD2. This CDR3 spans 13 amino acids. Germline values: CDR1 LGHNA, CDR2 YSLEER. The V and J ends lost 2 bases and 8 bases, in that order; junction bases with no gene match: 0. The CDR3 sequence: CASSQSGRDEQFF. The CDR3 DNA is TGCGCCAGCAGCCAAAGCGGGAGGGATGAGCAGTTCTTC.